This entry lists 27 T cell receptor beta chains sequenced from one sample in a study of blood T cell repertoires in COVID-19. Data came from immunoSEQ multiplex PCR; TCRdb stores just in-frame clones and leaves some out. The table has a few hundred thousand clones, roughly 89% seen once. The sequencing sample was made of peripheral blood. These receptors originate from a woman between 40 and 50 years old who had recovered from COVID-19.

The chain uses TRBV18 and TRBJ2-5; D remains ambiguous. The CDR3 loop spans 14 amino acids. CDR1 is KGHSH, CDR2 LQKENI, per germline. V was cut by 0 bases and J by 2 bases, with 7 bases left in between. The CDR3 loop is CASSPPASQETQYF. CDR3 DNA sequence: TGTGCCAGCTCACCACCAGCGAGTCAAGAGACCCAGTACTTC.

J is TRBJ2-5 and V is TRBV27; a possible D gene is TRBD1 (6 bases). Germline CDR1 is MNHEY and CDR2 is SMNVEV (reference sequence). Between the trimmed V and J ends, which lost 2 bases and 4 bases, there was a span of 20 bases. The CDR3 runs to 17 residues. The CDR3 DNA follows: TGTGCCAGCAGTTTAGGGGGCCTAGTTGATGGGCCAGAGACCCAGTACTTC. Protein product: CASSLGGLVDGPETQYF.

The chain joins TRBV30 to TRBJ1-4; 7 bases align to TRBD1. This CDR3 spans 15 amino acids. CDR1 and CDR2 (germline): GTSNPN, SVGIG (reference sequence). J was trimmed by 4 bases and V by 2 bases; bases with no gene match: 7. The CDR3 DNA follows: TGTGCCTGGAGTCCCTGGACAGGCCTTAATGAAAAACTGTTTTTT. Translation: CAWSPWTGLNEKLFF.

CDR3 residues: CARPVSGYTF. CDR3 coding DNA: TGTGCTAGGCCGGTAAGTGGCTACACCTTC. V gene TRBV12-5 combines with J gene TRBJ1-2; D not resolved. CDR3 size: 10 residues. Germline-derived CDR1 and CDR2 are LGHNT and FRNRAP. The V gene lost 9 bases and the J gene lost 7 bases, with 9 bases spanning the gap.

V usage is TRBV5-4 and J usage is TRBJ2-2; possibly TRBD2 for D (6 bases). The V gene's germline CDR1 is SGHNT and CDR2 YYREEE (reference sequence). V was trimmed by 0 bases and J by 7 bases, leaving 13 bases between them. This CDR3 contains 15 residues. CDR3 sequence (DNA): TGTGCCAGCAGCTTGGCTCTAGCGAACGGCGGGGAGCTGTTTTTT. As protein: CASSLALANGGELFF.

On this clone itself: Mismatch with germline at one junction end may stem from a read error. This rearrangement joins TRBV9 to TRBJ2-3; 12 bases are shared with TRBD2. The CDR3 consists of 13 residues. Germline V gene sequence: CDR1 SGDLS, CDR2 YYNGEE. CDR3 amino acids: CASSGRTSGTLWF. As DNA, the CDR3 is TGTGCCAGCAGCGGAAGGACTAGCGGGACCCTTTGGTTT.

The J gene is TRBJ2-3, the V gene TRBV5-6, with D possibly TRBD2 on 6 matching bases. The V gene's germline CDR1 is SGHDT and CDR2 YYEEEE. Trimming left V 4 bases short and J 5 bases short, with 17 bases between. There are 15 residues in the CDR3. CDR3 bases: TGTGCCAGCAGCCAACGACTAGTCGGGGTAGATACGCAGTATTTT. Residues: CASSQRLVGVDTQYF.

This chain links TRBV19 with TRBJ1-4; TRBD1 agrees at 7 bases. V lost 4 bases and J lost 8; bases outside the gene matches: 10. CDR1 LNHDA and CDR2 SQIVND come from the germline V gene (reference sequence). The CDR3 spans 15 residues. This CDR3 reads CASSKRYTGEEKLFF. The CDR3 DNA is TGTGCCAGTAGTAAAAGGTACACAGGGGAAGAAAAACTGTTTTTT.

The chain is built from TRBV28 and TRBJ1-2, with 9 positions matching TRBD1. With 6 bases clipped from V and 4 bases from J, the junction kept 12 bases outside the gene matches. The length of the CDR3 is 16 residues. The germline V gene has CDR1 MDHEN and CDR2 SYDVKM. CDR3 amino acids: CASSPGTGRSIYGYTF. The CDR3 DNA sequence: TGTGCCAGCAGCCCCGGGACAGGGAGGAGTATCTATGGCTACACCTTC.

The chain joins TRBV6-6 to TRBJ2-1; D is unresolved. V lost 6 bases and J 3 bases, leaving 6 bases between the germline ends. This CDR3 has 12 amino acids. Germline V gives CDR1 MNHNY, CDR2 SVGAGI (reference sequence). CDR3 nucleotides: TGTGCCAGCAGATCAGTCTACAATGAGCAGTTCTTC. Protein product: CASRSVYNEQFF.

In this sample, this clone turned up once. The J gene is TRBJ1-2, the V gene TRBV27; 7 bases align to TRBD1. Unmatched junction bases numbered 1, after V lost 3 bases and J lost 3 bases. Germline values: CDR1 MNHEY, CDR2 SMNVEV (reference sequence). CDR3 size: 13 residues. The CDR3 protein is CASSFGTDYGYTF. In DNA form, the CDR3 reads TGTGCCAGCAGTTTCGGGACAGACTATGGCTACACCTTC.

The chain couples TRBV6-5 to TRBJ2-7, with 11 positions matching TRBD2. Trimming took 2 bases from V and 5 from J; bases not matched to a gene: 5. Germline lookup yields CDR1 MNHEY and CDR2 SVGAGI. The CDR3 runs 15 residues. For the CDR3, the DNA is TGTGCCAGCAGTTACGGGGGGGGACTAGCGGACGAGCAGTACTTC. Translating gives CASSYGGGLADEQYF.

This chain joins TRBV6-2 or TRBV6-3 and TRBJ2-7; TRBD2 is a possible D gene (5 bases). Germline V gene lookup returns CDR1 MNHEY and CDR2 SVGEGT. The CDR3 sequence is 14 residues long. The V and J ends lost 5 bases and 2 bases respectively, with 13 bases between them. The CDR3 nucleotides read TGTGCCAGCAGTAAATCCGGGGTTACCTACGAGCAGTACTTC. Amino acids: CASSKSGVTYEQYF.

The V call is TRBV9, the J call TRBJ1-5, with D tentatively TRBD1 (5 bases). V gave up 1 base and J gave up 0 bases, with 8 bases separating them. This CDR3 is built from 15 residues. Germline V lookup: CDR1 SGDLS, CDR2 YYNGEE. In nucleotides, the CDR3 is TGTGCCAGCAGCGTACTAGGGGATAGCAATCAGCCCCAGCATTTT. This gives the protein CASSVLGDSNQPQHF.

V usage is TRBV6-1 and J usage is TRBJ2-7, with TRBD1 as a possible D gene (5 bases). Germline V gene lookup returns CDR1 MNHNS and CDR2 SASEGT. V was clipped by 3 bases and J by 6 bases, with 6 bases between them. The CDR3 extends over 11 amino acids. Here the CDR3 reads CASSDQGEQYF. As DNA, the CDR3 is TGTGCCAGCAGTGATCAGGGCGAGCAGTACTTC.

This clone was seen once. This chain joins TRBV3-1 (or the pseudogene TRBV3-2) and TRBJ2-1, with D tentatively TRBD2 (5 bases). V dropped 0 bases and J dropped 2 bases, with 11 bases sitting between them. Looked up from germline, CDR1 is LGHDT and CDR2 is YNNKEL (reference sequence). The CDR3 loop spans 16 amino acids. Here the CDR3 reads CASSQDSSGPYNEQFF. In DNA form, the CDR3 reads TGTGCCAGCAGCCAAGATTCCAGCGGACCCTACAATGAGCAGTTCTTC.

CDR3 residues: CASSDSPWEPRGKETQYF. DNA for the CDR3: TGTGCCAGCAGCGACTCCCCGTGGGAACCCAGGGGTAAAGAGACCCAGTACTTC. This chain connects TRBV7-3 to TRBJ2-5, with a possible D match to TRBD1 (6 bases). Germline loops: CDR1 SGHTA, CDR2 FQGTGA. V dropped 5 bases and J dropped 3 bases, with 25 bases sitting between them. The CDR3 is 18 amino acids.

The V and J genes are TRBV19 and TRBJ2-3; D gene unclear. The germline V and J ends were trimmed by 3 bases and 8 bases, with 9 bases remaining between them. From germline, CDR1 is LNHDA and CDR2 SQIVND (reference sequence). The CDR3 sequence is 12 residues long. CDR3: CASSMTTGTQYF. The DNA for the CDR3 is TGTGCCAGTAGTATGACCACGGGTACGCAGTATTTT.

The DNA for the CDR3 is TGTGCCAGCCAACCGGGGGGCGCGAATCAGCCCCAGCATTTT. This translates into CASQPGGANQPQHF. The chain employs TRBV6-5 and TRBJ1-5; possibly TRBD1 for D (6 bases). Looked up from germline, CDR1 is MNHEY and CDR2 is SVGAGI. This CDR3 has 14 amino acids. V dropped 8 bases and J dropped 4 bases, with 15 bases sitting between them.

This chain links TRBV4-2 with TRBJ1-2; tentative D call: TRBD1 (5 bases). The CDR3 covers 18 residues. In germline, CDR1 is LGHNA, CDR2 YNFKEQ. Trimming removed 1 base from V and 7 bases from J, with 25 bases in between. The CDR3 nucleotides are TGTGCCAGCAGCCAAGCGATTTCAGTCGGGGGGACCGCTTCTGGCTACACCTTC. This translates into CASSQAISVGGTASGYTF.

V and J are TRBV7-6 and TRBJ2-3, with 10 bases aligning to TRBD2. This CDR3 region has 17 residues. Germline V CDR1 and CDR2: SGHVS, FNYEAQ. V shed 5 bases, J shed 4 bases, and the junction held 12 bases outside the gene matches. CDR3 amino acids: CASSRRTSGDDPDTQYF. The CDR3, as DNA: TGTGCCAGCAGCCGACGTACTAGCGGGGACGACCCAGATACGCAGTATTTT. Complete variable domain (other parts from reference TRBV7-6 and TRBJ2-3): GAGVSQSPRYKVTKRGQDVALRCDPISGHVSLYWYRQALGQGPEFLTYFNYEAQQDKSGLPNDRFSAERPEGSISTLTIQRTEQRDSAMYRCASSRRTSGDDPDTQYFGPGTRLTVL.

This chain joins TRBV27 and TRBJ2-5, with D maybe TRBD2 (6 bases). V shed 10 bases and J shed 7 bases, with 19 bases lying between them. The CDR3 is made up of 13 amino acids. Looked up from germline, CDR1 is MNHEY and CDR2 is SMNVEV (reference sequence). Here the CDR3 DNA reads TGTGCCACTAGTGGGCGCCCCGGGGGGACCCAGTACTTC. Residues: CATSGRPGGTQYF.

This chain links TRBV3-1 (or the pseudogene TRBV3-2) with TRBJ2-4; weak D call: TRBD1 (5 bases). This CDR3 is 13 amino acids long. V was shortened by 2 bases and J by 8 bases, with 10 bases between the two germline ends. Germline V gene lookup returns CDR1 LGHDT and CDR2 YNNKEL (reference sequence). As DNA, the CDR3 is TGTGCCAGCAGCCAATTGCTAGGGGACATTCAGTACTTC. Translating gives CASSQLLGDIQYF.

CDR3 loop: CASSPASSYNEQFF. CDR3 in DNA: TGTGCCAGCAGCCCCGCGAGCTCCTACAATGAGCAGTTCTTC. The gene calls are TRBV7-2 and TRBJ2-1, with D hard to call. V was shortened by 5 bases and J by 0 bases, with 8 bases between the two germline ends. This CDR3 has 14 amino acids. CDR1 and CDR2 from the germline V gene are SGHTA and FQGNSA.

V usage is TRBV7-9 and J usage is TRBJ1-1, with a tentative D call TRBD1 (6 bases). V lost 5 bases to trimming and J lost 3 bases, with 22 bases between them. Per the germline V gene, CDR1 is SEHNR and CDR2 is FQNEAQ (reference sequence). The CDR3 length is 17 residues. As DNA, the CDR3 is TGTGCCAGCAGCCCCCCTCCAGAAGACAGGTCGGACACTGAAGCTTTCTTT. Translation: CASSPPPEDRSDTEAFF.

V gene TRBV7-3 combines with J gene TRBJ2-1; the match to TRBD2 covers 8 bases. Germline V gene data show CDR1 as SGHTA and CDR2 as FQGTGA. CDR3 size: 15 residues. J was trimmed by 0 bases and V by 8 bases; bases with no gene match: 6. The CDR3 protein is CASAGGPSSYNEQFF. CDR3 DNA sequence: TGTGCCAGCGCGGGAGGACCCTCCTCCTACAATGAGCAGTTCTTC.

J is TRBJ2-7 and V is TRBV6-1; 10 bases align to TRBD1. Unmatched junction bases numbered 11, after V lost 3 bases and J lost 3 bases. CDR1 is MNHNS and CDR2 is SASEGT in the germline V gene. There are 17 residues in the CDR3. CDR3 nucleotide sequence: TGTGCCAGCAGTGAGCCGACCGGGACAGGGGTCAACTACGAGCAGTACTTC. This gives the protein CASSEPTGTGVNYEQYF.